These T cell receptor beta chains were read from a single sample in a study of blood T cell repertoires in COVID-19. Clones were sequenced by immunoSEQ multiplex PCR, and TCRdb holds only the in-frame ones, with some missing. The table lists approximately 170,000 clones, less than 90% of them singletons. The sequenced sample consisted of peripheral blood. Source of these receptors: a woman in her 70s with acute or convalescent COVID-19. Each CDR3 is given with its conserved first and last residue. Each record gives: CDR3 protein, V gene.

CASSFPLAGEQYF	TRBV12-3/TRBV12-4
CAWRTAGGPYEQYF	TRBV30
CAISEPGQGTDTQYF	TRBV10-3
CASSNSLANEQFF	TRBV28
CASSTNDRNNQPQHF	TRBV28
CASSLEGQLLSGNTIYF	TRBV7-2
CASSLYGTGGSGYTF	TRBV7-9
CSASGALANYGYTF	TRBV20-1
CASSYETPLDTEAFF	TRBV28
CASSPLRLAAYNEQFF	TRBV18
CSATSGGEQYF	TRBV20-1
CAWSSLGSLREPYF	TRBV30
CASSKELRQGVGDTQYF	TRBV21-1
CASSTRGFRENEKLFF	TRBV5-6
CASSYSRLGAEGYTF	TRBV6-6